The rows below give T cell receptor beta chains drawn from one sample of a study of T cell responses to AZD1222 COVID-19 vaccine. Clones were read by immunoSEQ multiplex PCR, and TCRdb kept only the in-frame ones, dropping some. The sample lists about 150,000 clones; 70% to 90% were seen once. The source was peripheral blood, collected on day 0 of AZD1222 vaccination. The receptors come from an adult in good health. Both conserved end residues are part of each CDR3. Each record gives: J gene, D gene, clone size, V gene, CDR3 DNA, CDR3 protein. D genes are given only for firm matches. Size is omitted from some rows. Given values are once, few, many or a class for expanded clones.

J gene: TRBJ2-6; D gene: NA; clone size: NA; V gene: TRBV11-2; CDR3 DNA: TGTGCCAGCAGCGCCCGTGCTGCTCTCGGGGCCAACGTCCTGACTTTC; CDR3 protein: CASSARAALGANVLTF
J gene: TRBJ2-7; D gene: TRBD1; clone size: NA; V gene: TRBV7-2; CDR3 DNA: TGTGCCAGCAGCTTAGAGATGGGGGGACAGGGGGTTTCCTACGAGCAGTACTTC; CDR3 protein: CASSLEMGGQGVSYEQYF
J gene: TRBJ2-3; D gene: NA; clone size: NA; V gene: TRBV5-1; CDR3 DNA: TGCGCCAGCAGCTTACTCACGAGCACAGATACGCAGTATTTT; CDR3 protein: CASSLLTSTDTQYF
J gene: TRBJ1-2; D gene: NA; clone size: once; V gene: TRBV3-1/TRBV3-2; CDR3 DNA: TGTGCCAGCAGCCAAGATCTTCTTGGGGGGGGCTACACCTTC; CDR3 protein: CASSQDLLGGGYTF
J gene: TRBJ1-1; D gene: NA; clone size: NA; V gene: TRBV11-2; CDR3 DNA: TGTGCCAGCAGCCAGACAGCCTCCATGAACACTGAAGCTTTCTTT; CDR3 protein: CASSQTASMNTEAFF
J gene: TRBJ1-2; D gene: NA; clone size: NA; V gene: TRBV6-5; CDR3 DNA: TGTGCCAGCAGTTACGGGGGAAAGGTCTATGGCTACACCTTC; CDR3 protein: CASSYGGKVYGYTF
J gene: TRBJ1-2; D gene: NA; clone size: NA; V gene: TRBV28; CDR3 DNA: TGTGCCAGCAGTCCACCCACGGGGGGCTACACCTTC; CDR3 protein: CASSPPTGGYTF
J gene: TRBJ1-1; D gene: NA; clone size: NA; V gene: TRBV27; CDR3 DNA: TGTGCCAGCAATGCTCACACGAACACTGAAGCTTTCTTT; CDR3 protein: CASNAHTNTEAFF
J gene: TRBJ1-5; D gene: NA; clone size: NA; V gene: TRBV27; CDR3 DNA: TGTGCCAGCAGTTTATCGCTTCAGGGCGGCCAGCCCCAGCATTTT; CDR3 protein: CASSLSLQGGQPQHF
J gene: TRBJ1-2; D gene: NA; clone size: NA; V gene: TRBV23-1; CDR3 DNA: TGCGCCAGCAGTCAATCTTCTATCACGGCGGAACAGGCCGACGAGGGGACCTTC; CDR3 protein: CASSQSSITAEQADEGTF
J gene: TRBJ1-1; D gene: NA; clone size: NA; V gene: TRBV4-2; CDR3 DNA: TGTGCCAGCAGCCAAGGGCCGTCTATGAACACTGAAGCTTTCTTT; CDR3 protein: CASSQGPSMNTEAFF
J gene: TRBJ1-2; D gene: TRBD1; clone size: NA; V gene: TRBV5-1; CDR3 DNA: TGCGCCAGCAGCTTAGGTTCAGGGGGCTATGGCTACACCTTC; CDR3 protein: CASSLGSGGYGYTF
J gene: TRBJ2-4; D gene: NA; clone size: NA; V gene: TRBV29-1; CDR3 DNA: TGCAGCGTTGAGAGGGGGGGAGGTGACATTCAGTACTTC; CDR3 protein: CSVERGGGDIQYF
J gene: TRBJ1-6; D gene: NA; clone size: NA; V gene: TRBV7-2; CDR3 DNA: TGTGCCAGCAGCCCCCTCTATAATTCACCCCTCCACTTT; CDR3 protein: CASSPLYNSPLHF
J gene: TRBJ2-7; D gene: NA; clone size: NA; V gene: TRBV5-4; CDR3 DNA: TGTGCCAGCAGGAGAGGGGGGGGCTACGAGCAGTACTTC; CDR3 protein: CASRRGGGYEQYF
J gene: TRBJ2-3; D gene: TRBD1; clone size: NA; V gene: TRBV3-1/TRBV3-2; CDR3 DNA: TGTGCCAGCAGCCAAGACCGGACAGGTAGCACAGATACGCAGTATTTT; CDR3 protein: CASSQDRTGSTDTQYF
J gene: TRBJ1-2; D gene: NA; clone size: NA; V gene: TRBV7-2; CDR3 DNA: TGTGCCAGCAGCCAACCGGAAGGGGGTGGCTACACCTTC; CDR3 protein: CASSQPEGGGYTF
J gene: TRBJ1-2; D gene: TRBD1; clone size: NA; V gene: TRBV27; CDR3 DNA: TGTGCCAGCAGTTCGACAGGGCAACCATATACTCGAGGCTACACCTTC; CDR3 protein: CASSSTGQPYTRGYTF
J gene: TRBJ2-7; D gene: NA; clone size: NA; V gene: TRBV3-1/TRBV3-2; CDR3 DNA: TGTGCCAGCGGGGATAGAGCCGACTACGAGCAGTACTTC; CDR3 protein: CASGDRADYEQYF
J gene: TRBJ2-7; D gene: NA; clone size: NA; V gene: TRBV2; CDR3 DNA: TGTGCCAGCAGTTCGGATTCCGACGGGCAGTACTTC; CDR3 protein: CASSSDSDGQYF
J gene: TRBJ1-6; D gene: NA; clone size: NA; V gene: TRBV28; CDR3 DNA: TGTGCCAGCAGTTTATCATCAGGCGTAGATAATTCACCCCTCCACTTT; CDR3 protein: CASSLSSGVDNSPLHF
J gene: TRBJ1-1; D gene: NA; clone size: NA; V gene: TRBV7-9; CDR3 DNA: TGTGCCAGCAGCCCCAGGTCGGGCTCCAACACTGAAGCTTTCTTT; CDR3 protein: CASSPRSGSNTEAFF
J gene: TRBJ1-4; D gene: TRBD1; clone size: NA; V gene: TRBV9; CDR3 DNA: TGTGCCAGCAGCGGTTGGGGGACAGTTAATGAAAAACTGTTTTTT; CDR3 protein: CASSGWGTVNEKLFF
J gene: TRBJ2-7; D gene: NA; clone size: NA; V gene: TRBV21-1; CDR3 DNA: TGTGCCAGCAGCAAAGCAGGGACAGGGATTAGGTCCTACGAGCAGTACTTC; CDR3 protein: CASSKAGTGIRSYEQYF
J gene: TRBJ1-2; D gene: TRBD1; clone size: NA; V gene: TRBV6-5; CDR3 DNA: TGTGCCAGCAGCCACACCCCCAGGGGGAACTATGGATACACCTTC; CDR3 protein: CASSHTPRGNYGYTF
J gene: TRBJ2-1; D gene: TRBD2; clone size: NA; V gene: TRBV5-1; CDR3 DNA: TGCGCCAGCAGCACCGGACTAGCGGGGGCCCCTATCTCCTACAATGAGCAGTTCTTC; CDR3 protein: CASSTGLAGAPISYNEQFF
J gene: TRBJ1-4; D gene: TRBD1; clone size: once; V gene: TRBV29-1; CDR3 DNA: TGCAGCGTTGGACAGGGGGCGAAGGTTGAAAAACTGTTTTTT; CDR3 protein: CSVGQGAKVEKLFF
J gene: TRBJ1-1; D gene: NA; clone size: NA; V gene: TRBV18; CDR3 DNA: TGTGCCAGCTCACCAGCGTTGGGGCGAGGAATAACTGAAGCTTTCTTT; CDR3 protein: CASSPALGRGITEAFF
J gene: TRBJ2-2; D gene: NA; clone size: NA; V gene: TRBV6-5; CDR3 DNA: TGTGCCAGCAGTTACGTTTGGACCAACACCGGGGAGCTGTTTTTT; CDR3 protein: CASSYVWTNTGELFF
J gene: TRBJ1-1; D gene: NA; clone size: NA; V gene: TRBV14; CDR3 DNA: TGTGCCAGCAGCCGCCAGGTCAACACTGAAGCTTTCTTT; CDR3 protein: CASSRQVNTEAFF
J gene: TRBJ1-2; D gene: NA; clone size: NA; V gene: TRBV5-1; CDR3 DNA: TGCGCCAGCAGCTTAGACAGGTCAAACTATGGCTACACCTTC; CDR3 protein: CASSLDRSNYGYTF
J gene: TRBJ1-5; D gene: NA; clone size: NA; V gene: TRBV27; CDR3 DNA: TGTGCCAGCAGTTTCAGGGCAGGTAATCAGCCCCAGCATTTT; CDR3 protein: CASSFRAGNQPQHF
J gene: TRBJ2-7; D gene: NA; clone size: NA; V gene: TRBV7-3; CDR3 DNA: TGTGCCAGCAGCTCCCAAGATGGCTACGAGCAGTACTTC; CDR3 protein: CASSSQDGYEQYF
J gene: TRBJ2-2; D gene: NA; clone size: NA; V gene: TRBV18; CDR3 DNA: TGTGCCAGCTCTCTCTCTGGAGCGAACACCGGGGAGCTGTTTTTT; CDR3 protein: CASSLSGANTGELFF
J gene: TRBJ1-1; D gene: NA; clone size: NA; V gene: TRBV7-3; CDR3 DNA: TGTGCCAGCAGCTTACCTTCCCAGGCCGGGAGGACTGAAGCTTTCTTT; CDR3 protein: CASSLPSQAGRTEAFF
J gene: TRBJ2-2; D gene: TRBD2; clone size: NA; V gene: TRBV24-1; CDR3 DNA: TGTGCCACCAGTCGGGGGGGCTCCGGGGAGCTGTTTTTT; CDR3 protein: CATSRGGSGELFF
J gene: TRBJ2-1; D gene: TRBD1; clone size: NA; V gene: TRBV15; CDR3 DNA: TGTGCCACCAGCAGAGGCGGGACAGGGGCCCGTGAGCAGTTCTTC; CDR3 protein: CATSRGGTGAREQFF
J gene: TRBJ1-6; D gene: TRBD1; clone size: once; V gene: TRBV19; CDR3 DNA: TGTGCCAGTACAGAGACAGGGTATTCACCCCTCCACTTT; CDR3 protein: CASTETGYSPLHF